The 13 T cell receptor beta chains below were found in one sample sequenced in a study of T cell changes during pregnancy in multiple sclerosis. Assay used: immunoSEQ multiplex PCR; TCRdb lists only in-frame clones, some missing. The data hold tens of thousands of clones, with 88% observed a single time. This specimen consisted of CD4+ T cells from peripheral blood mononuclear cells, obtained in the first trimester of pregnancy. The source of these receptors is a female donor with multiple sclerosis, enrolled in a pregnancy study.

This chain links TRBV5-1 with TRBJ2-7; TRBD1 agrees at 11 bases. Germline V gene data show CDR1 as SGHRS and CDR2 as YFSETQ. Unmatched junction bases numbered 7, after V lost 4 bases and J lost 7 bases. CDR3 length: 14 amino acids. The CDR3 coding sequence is TGCGCCAGCAGCGGACAGGGGGCAAAGATTGAGCAGTACTTC. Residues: CASSGQGAKIEQYF.

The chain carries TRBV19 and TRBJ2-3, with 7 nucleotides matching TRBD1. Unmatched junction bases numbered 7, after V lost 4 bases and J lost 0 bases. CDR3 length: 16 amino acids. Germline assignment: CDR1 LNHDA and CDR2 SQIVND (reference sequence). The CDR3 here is CASSKQGYPSTDTQYF. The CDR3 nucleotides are TGTGCCAGTAGTAAACAGGGGTATCCTAGCACAGATACGCAGTATTTT.

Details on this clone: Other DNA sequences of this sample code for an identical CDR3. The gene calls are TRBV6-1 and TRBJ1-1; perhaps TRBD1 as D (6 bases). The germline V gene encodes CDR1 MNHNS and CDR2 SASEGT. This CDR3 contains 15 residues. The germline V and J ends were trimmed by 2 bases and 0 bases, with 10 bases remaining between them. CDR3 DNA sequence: TGTGCCAGCAGTGAATATGGACAGATGAACACTGAAGCTTTCTTT. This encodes CASSEYGQMNTEAFF.

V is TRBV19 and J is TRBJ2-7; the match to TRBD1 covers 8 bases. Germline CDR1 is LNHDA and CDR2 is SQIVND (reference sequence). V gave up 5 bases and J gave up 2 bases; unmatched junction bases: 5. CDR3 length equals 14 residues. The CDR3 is CASSPEDRAYEQYF. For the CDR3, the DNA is TGTGCCAGTAGTCCAGAGGACAGGGCCTACGAGCAGTACTTC. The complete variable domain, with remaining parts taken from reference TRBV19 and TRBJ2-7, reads DGGITQSPKYLFRKEGQNVTLSCEQNLNHDAMYWYRQDPGQGLRLIYYSQIVNDFQKGDIAEGYSVSREKKESFPLTVTSAQKNPTAFYLCASSPEDRAYEQYFGPGTRLTVT.

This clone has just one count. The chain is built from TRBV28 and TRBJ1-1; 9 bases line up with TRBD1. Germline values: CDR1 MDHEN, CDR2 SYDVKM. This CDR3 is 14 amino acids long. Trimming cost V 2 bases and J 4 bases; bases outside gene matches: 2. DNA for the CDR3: TGTGCCAGCAGTTTAGTGGGACAGGGCACTGAAGCTTTCTTT. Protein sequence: CASSLVGQGTEAFF.

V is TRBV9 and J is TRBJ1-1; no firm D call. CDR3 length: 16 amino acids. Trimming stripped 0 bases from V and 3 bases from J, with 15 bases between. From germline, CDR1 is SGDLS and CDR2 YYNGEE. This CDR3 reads CASSVGRGFEDTEAFF. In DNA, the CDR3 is TGTGCCAGCAGCGTAGGCCGAGGGTTTGAGGACACTGAAGCTTTCTTT.

CDR3 loop: CASSFFREGETQYF. CDR3 bases: TGCGCCAGCAGCTTCTTCAGGGAAGGGGAGACCCAGTACTTC. The rearrangement links TRBV5-1 to TRBJ2-5; a possible D gene is TRBD1 (5 bases). Between the trimmed V and J ends, which lost 2 bases and 5 bases, there was a span of 13 bases. The CDR3 contains 14 residues. The germline CDR1 and CDR2 sequences are SGHRS and YFSETQ.

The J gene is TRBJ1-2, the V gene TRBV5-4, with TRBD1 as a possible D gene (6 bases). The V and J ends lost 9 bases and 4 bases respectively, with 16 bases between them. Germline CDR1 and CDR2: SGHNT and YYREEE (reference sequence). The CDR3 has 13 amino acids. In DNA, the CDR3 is TGTGCCACCGAGGACAGCCGGGGCTATGGCTACACCTTC. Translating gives CATEDSRGYGYTF.

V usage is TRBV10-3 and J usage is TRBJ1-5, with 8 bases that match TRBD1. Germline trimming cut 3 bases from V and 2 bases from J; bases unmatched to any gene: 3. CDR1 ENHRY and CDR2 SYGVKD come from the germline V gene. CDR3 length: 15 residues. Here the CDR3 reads CAISDPDRGNQPQHF. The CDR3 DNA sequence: TGTGCCATCAGTGATCCGGACAGGGGCAATCAGCCCCAGCATTTT.

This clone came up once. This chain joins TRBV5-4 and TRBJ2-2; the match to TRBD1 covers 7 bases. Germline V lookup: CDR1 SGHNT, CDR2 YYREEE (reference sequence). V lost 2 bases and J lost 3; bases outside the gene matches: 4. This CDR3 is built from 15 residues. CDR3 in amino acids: CASSFRGWDTGELFF. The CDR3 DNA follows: TGTGCCAGCAGCTTCAGGGGGTGGGACACCGGGGAGCTGTTTTTT. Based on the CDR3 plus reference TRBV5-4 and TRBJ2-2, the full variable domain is ETGVTQSPTHLIKTRGQQVTLRCSSQSGHNTVSWYQQALGQGPQFIFQYYREEENGRGNFPPRFSGLQFPNYSSELNVNALELDDSALYLCASSFRGWDTGELFFGEGSRLTVL.

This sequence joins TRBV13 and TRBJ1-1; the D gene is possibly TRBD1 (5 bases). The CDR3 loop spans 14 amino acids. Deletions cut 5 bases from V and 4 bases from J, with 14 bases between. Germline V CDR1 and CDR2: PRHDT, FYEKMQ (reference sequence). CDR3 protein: CASSRDQGRTEAFF. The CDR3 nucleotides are TGTGCCAGCAGCCGAGATCAGGGTCGCACTGAAGCTTTCTTT.

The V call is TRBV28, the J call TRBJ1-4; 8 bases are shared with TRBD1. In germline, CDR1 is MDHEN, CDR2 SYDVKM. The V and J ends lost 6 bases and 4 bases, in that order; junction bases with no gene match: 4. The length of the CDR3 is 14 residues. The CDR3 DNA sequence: TGTGCCAGCAGCCGGGACAGGCGTAATGAAAAACTGTTTTTT. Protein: CASSRDRRNEKLFF.

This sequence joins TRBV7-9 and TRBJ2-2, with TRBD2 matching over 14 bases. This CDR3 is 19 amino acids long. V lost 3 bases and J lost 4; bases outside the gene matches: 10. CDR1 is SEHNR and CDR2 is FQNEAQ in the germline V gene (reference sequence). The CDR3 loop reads CASSLYPGLAGVATGELFF. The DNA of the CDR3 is TGTGCCAGCAGCTTGTACCCGGGACTAGCGGGAGTGGCCACCGGGGAGCTGTTTTTT. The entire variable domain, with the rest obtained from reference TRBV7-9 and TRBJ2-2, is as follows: DTGVSQNPRHKITKRGQNVTFRCDPISEHNRLYWYRQTLGQGPEFLTYFQNEAQLEKSRLLSDRFSAERPKGSFSTLEIQRTEQGDSAMYLCASSLYPGLAGVATGELFFGEGSRLTVL.